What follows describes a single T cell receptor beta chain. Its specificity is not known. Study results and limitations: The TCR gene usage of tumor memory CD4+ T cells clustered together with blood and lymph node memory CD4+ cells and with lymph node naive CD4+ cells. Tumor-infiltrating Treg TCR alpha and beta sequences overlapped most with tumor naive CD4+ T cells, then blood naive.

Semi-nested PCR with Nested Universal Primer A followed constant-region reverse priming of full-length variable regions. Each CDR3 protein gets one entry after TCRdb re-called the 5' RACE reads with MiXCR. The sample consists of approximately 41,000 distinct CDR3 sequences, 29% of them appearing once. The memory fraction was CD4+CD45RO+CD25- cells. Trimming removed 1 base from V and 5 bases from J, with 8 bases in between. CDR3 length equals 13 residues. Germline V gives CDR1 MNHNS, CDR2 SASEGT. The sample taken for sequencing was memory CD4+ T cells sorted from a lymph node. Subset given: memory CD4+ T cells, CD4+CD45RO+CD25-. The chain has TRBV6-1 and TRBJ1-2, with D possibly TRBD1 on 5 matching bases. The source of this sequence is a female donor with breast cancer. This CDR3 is CASSEGGNYGYTF. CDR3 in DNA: TGTGCCAGCAGTGAAGGGGGGAATTATGGCTACACCTTC.